Reported below is one T cell receptor beta chain. These data come from a study of cytomegalovirus exposure and HLA in healthy donors. The study ran its PCR with 60 Vbeta and 13 Jbeta primers. The protocol was immunoSEQ multiplex PCR, while the TCRdb copy is restricted to in-frame clones and leaves out a portion. This repertoire shows more than 100,000 clones, less than 90% found once; its top ten account for less than 0.25%. The sample was PBMCs. This receptor was taken from a man aged 45 to 65 in good health and CMV-seronegative.

This CDR3 is CAWSGTSPSTDTQYF. For the CDR3, the DNA is TGTGCCTGGAGTGGGACTAGCCCGAGCACAGATACGCAGTATTTT. This rearrangement joins TRBV30 to TRBJ2-3, with 8 bases aligning to TRBD2. The V segment lost 1 base and the J segment 0 bases; nucleotides outside the gene matches: 3. The germline V gene has CDR1 GTSNPN and CDR2 SVGIG (reference sequence). The CDR3 spans 15 residues.